Listed here are 23 T cell receptor beta chains from one sample, sequenced in a study of cytomegalovirus exposure and HLA in healthy donors. The primer mix had 60 Vbeta and 13 Jbeta primers. Data came from immunoSEQ multiplex PCR; TCRdb stores just in-frame clones and leaves some out. The sample holds 90,000 to 120,000 clones, approximately 79% seen once. The sequenced sample consisted of PBMCs. Receptor source: a man aged 18 to 29 in good health and CMV-seronegative.

This clone was recorded a few times. The chain carries TRBV5-6 and TRBJ2-2; D perhaps matches TRBD1 (5 bases). The germline V gene has CDR1 SGHDT and CDR2 YYEEEE. The CDR3 length is 14 residues. V shed 4 bases and J shed 7 bases, with 14 bases lying between them. The CDR3: CASSQGVGFGELFF. The DNA for the CDR3 is TGTGCCAGCAGCCAGGGCGTGGGTTTCGGGGAGCTGTTTTTT.

The chain has TRBV15 and TRBJ2-3; 8 nucleotides align to TRBD2. V lost 5 bases to trimming and J lost 4 bases; unmatched junction nucleotides: 11. Germline CDR1 and CDR2: LNHNV and YYDKDF (reference sequence). The CDR3 runs 16 residues. CDR3 loop: CATSPYGGGGSDTQYF. In DNA form, the CDR3 reads TGTGCCACCAGCCCCTACGGGGGGGGCGGTTCAGATACGCAGTATTTT. Full variable domain (remainder filled in from reference TRBV15 and TRBJ2-3): DAMVIQNPRYQVTQFGKPVTLSCSQTLNHNVMYWYQQKSSQAPKLLFHYYDKDFNNEADTPDNFQSRRPNTSFCFLDIRSPGLGDTAMYLCATSPYGGGGSDTQYFGPGTRLTVL.

V usage is TRBV19 and J usage is TRBJ2-1; unclear D gene. Per the germline V gene, CDR1 is LNHDA and CDR2 is SQIVND (reference sequence). The V gene lost 10 bases and the J gene lost 0 bases, with 16 bases spanning the gap. The CDR3 sequence is 15 residues long. CDR3 sequence: CATKDRRSSYNEQFF. The CDR3 DNA follows: TGTGCCACCAAAGATAGACGGAGCTCCTACAATGAGCAGTTCTTC.

The chain couples TRBV14 to TRBJ2-1, with 13 bases identical to TRBD2. V lost 1 base and J lost 15; bases outside the gene matches: 9. Germline V CDR1 and CDR2: SGHDN, FVKESK. The length of the CDR3 is 15 residues. The CDR3, as DNA: TGTGCCAGCAGCCAAGCTACTAGCGGGGGGGCCGCGGCGTTCTTC. Translated: CASSQATSGGAAAFF.

A remark on this clone: Germline and junction disagree at one end, which may indicate a read error. The chain couples TRBV9 to TRBJ2-2; 7 nucleotides match TRBD2. The CDR3 contains 15 residues. Germline V lookup: CDR1 SGDLS, CDR2 YYNGEE. The CDR3 DNA follows: TGTGCCAGCAGCGAACTCCGGGACTACACAGGGGAGCTGTTTTTT. It specifies CASSELRDYTGELFF.

This clone has only a few counts. The genes are TRBV18 and TRBJ1-2; D uncertain. CDR3 size: 13 residues. Trimming took 3 bases from V and 12 from J, leaving 17 bases between them. Germline CDR1 and CDR2: KGHSH and LQKENI. CDR3 protein: CASSPIPQKGDTF. Written as DNA, the CDR3 is TGTGCCAGCTCACCCATTCCACAGAAAGGCGACACCTTC.

For this clone: Other nucleotide sequences from this sample produce the same CDR3. This chain joins TRBV7-2 and TRBJ1-2, with TRBD1 matching over 8 bases. The CDR3 covers 13 residues. The J segment lost 4 bases and the V segment lost 2 bases, leaving 0 bases of the junction unmatched. The germline gives CDR1 SGHTA, CDR2 FQGNSA. CDR3: CASSLTGGYGYTF. As DNA, the CDR3 is TGTGCCAGCAGCTTAACAGGGGGCTATGGCTACACCTTC.

This clone was detected only a few times. The gene calls are TRBV6-1 and TRBJ2-7, with D unclear. Looked up from germline, CDR1 is MNHNS and CDR2 is SASEGT. This CDR3 contains 11 residues. The germline V and J ends were trimmed by 4 bases and 3 bases, with 4 bases remaining between them. The CDR3: CASSGIYEQYF. In DNA form, the CDR3 reads TGTGCCAGCAGTGGTATCTACGAGCAGTACTTC.

The CDR3 reads CASSYSLPQRGAVYEQYF. CDR3 DNA: TGTGCCAGCAGCTATTCACTTCCCCAGCGGGGGGCAGTCTACGAGCAGTACTTC. The chain employs TRBV13 and TRBJ2-7; TRBD2 agrees at 9 bases. The CDR3 is made up of 18 amino acids. Germline V lookup: CDR1 PRHDT, CDR2 FYEKMQ (reference sequence). V shed 4 bases, J shed 3 bases, and the junction held 16 bases outside the gene matches.

The chain combines TRBV15 with TRBJ2-1, with TRBD1 matching over 9 bases. The CDR3 contains 16 residues. Germline CDR1 LNHNV, CDR2 YYDKDF (reference sequence). V was pared by 1 base and J by 6 bases, with 7 bases of the junction left unmatched. CDR3 amino acids: CATSRAPGQGINEQFF. In DNA form, the CDR3 reads TGTGCCACCAGCAGAGCCCCGGGACAGGGTATCAATGAGCAGTTCTTC. Combining the CDR3 with reference TRBV15 and TRBJ2-1 gives the whole variable domain DAMVIQNPRYQVTQFGKPVTLSCSQTLNHNVMYWYQQKSSQAPKLLFHYYDKDFNNEADTPDNFQSRRPNTSFCFLDIRSPGLGDTAMYLCATSRAPGQGINEQFFGPGTRLTVL.

In this sample, this clone turned up a few times. The chain joins TRBV5-1 to TRBJ1-1; D ambiguous. Trimming shortened V by 3 bases and J by 2 bases, and 14 bases separated the two germline ends. This CDR3 contains 15 residues. CDR1 is SGHRS, CDR2 YFSETQ, per germline. The CDR3 DNA is TGCGCCAGCAGCTCATCCCGGGTGGGTAACACTGAAGCTTTCTTT. It yields the protein CASSSSRVGNTEAFF.

The chain employs TRBV7-6 and TRBJ1-2; TRBD1 aligns across 11 bases. There are 14 residues in the CDR3. With 4 bases clipped from V and 6 bases from J, the junction kept 4 bases outside the gene matches. Germline CDR1 and CDR2: SGHVS and FNYEAQ. The CDR3 DNA reads TGTGCCAGCAGCTCCCGGGACAGGGGGGATGGCTACACCTTC. It specifies CASSSRDRGDGYTF.

The V and J genes are TRBV2 and TRBJ2-5, with D uncertain. Germline values: CDR1 SNHLY, CDR2 FYNNEI. CDR3 length equals 15 residues. Trimming took off 1 base at V and 9 bases at J, with 18 bases between the two ends. The CDR3 DNA reads as TGTGCCAGCAGTGAAGAGCTTCTGTCTACTTTGTCCCAGTACTTC. It translates to CASSEELLSTLSQYF.

V is TRBV7-2 and J is TRBJ2-5; 7 bases are shared with TRBD2. Germline trimming cut 3 bases from V and 5 bases from J; bases unmatched to any gene: 18. The germline V gene encodes CDR1 SGHTA and CDR2 FQGNSA. The CDR3 is 18 amino acids. The CDR3 bases are TGTGCCAGCAGCTTGAGGGAAGCGGGGTTTGCGCGCGGTGAGACCCAGTACTTC. Residues: CASSLREAGFARGETQYF.

DNA for the CDR3: TGCAGCGTTGGGACAGGGACCGCAACTAATGAAAAACTGTTTTTT. Its protein is CSVGTGTATNEKLFF. This chain joins TRBV29-1 and TRBJ1-4; 8 bases agree with TRBD1. After removal of 4 bases from V and 0 bases from J, the junction contained 4 bases not matched to a gene. There are 15 residues in the CDR3. The germline gives CDR1 SQVTM, CDR2 ANQGSEA.

This chain uses TRBV27 with TRBJ2-3; 10 nucleotides match TRBD2. V shed 2 bases and J 2 bases; nucleotides not matched to a gene: 4. The CDR3 runs to 16 residues. In germline, CDR1 is MNHEY, CDR2 SMNVEV (reference sequence). The CDR3 DNA sequence: TGTGCCAGCAGTTTAGCTAGCGGGGGCCTCACAGATACGCAGTATTTT. This gives the protein CASSLASGGLTDTQYF.

This clone was seen only a few times. V gene TRBV4-3 combines with J gene TRBJ2-7; the match to TRBD2 covers 8 bases. The CDR3 is made up of 15 amino acids. Germline V gene data show CDR1 as LGHNA and CDR2 as YSLEER. Losses at the gene ends were 1 base for V and 4 bases for J; bases not matched to a gene: 6. CDR3 loop: CASSQAAGDFYEQYF. In nucleotides, the CDR3 is TGCGCCAGCAGCCAAGCAGCGGGGGATTTTTACGAGCAGTACTTC.

This clone was observed many times. The J gene is TRBJ2-7, the V gene TRBV18; 10 positions match TRBD1. After removal of 3 bases from V and 3 bases from J, the junction contained 5 bases not matched to a gene. The CDR3 is 15 residues long. The germline V gene encodes CDR1 KGHSH and CDR2 LQKENI. CDR3 region: CASSPGTGEIYEQYF. The CDR3 DNA is TGTGCCAGCTCACCGGGGACAGGGGAGATCTACGAGCAGTACTTC.

The chain is built from TRBV28 and TRBJ2-5, with TRBD1 as a possible D gene (6 bases). Gene TRBJ2-7 matches the end of the DNA better, so the J call may be wrong. The CDR3 contains 13 residues. Germline values: CDR1 MDHEN, CDR2 SYDVKM. The CDR3 coding sequence is TGTGCCAGCCCGGCCAGGGGCCCCTACGAGCAGTACTTC. Encoded protein: CASPARGPYEQYF.

The chain combines TRBV19 with TRBJ2-7, with D possibly being TRBD2 (6 bases). CDR1 is LNHDA and CDR2 is SQIVND in the germline V gene (reference sequence). Deletions cut 7 bases from V and 4 bases from J, with 20 bases between. CDR3 length: 15 residues. CDR3 sequence (DNA): TGTGCCAGTACCCCGGCCGCCGGGGGTGGGTACGAGCAGTACTTC. Protein sequence: CASTPAAGGGYEQYF.

The rearrangement joins TRBV2 to TRBJ1-2; D gene unclear. V lost 7 bases to trimming and J lost 6 bases, with 15 bases between them. The CDR3 is 13 residues long. Germline CDR1 and CDR2: SNHLY and FYNNEI. The CDR3 reads CASTADGRDGYTF. The CDR3 region has the DNA TGTGCCAGCACAGCGGACGGCCGGGATGGCTACACCTTC.

V is TRBV2 and J is TRBJ2-7; 8 nucleotides match TRBD1. The CDR3 has 14 residues. Per the germline V gene, CDR1 is SNHLY and CDR2 is FYNNEI. With 5 bases clipped from V and 4 bases from J, the junction kept 7 bases outside the gene matches. CDR3 sequence (DNA): TGTGCCAGCAGTAGCCTCGGACAGGGTTACGAGCAGTACTTC. This translates into CASSSLGQGYEQYF.

This chain uses TRBV19 with TRBJ1-1; D unclear. Per the germline V gene, CDR1 is LNHDA and CDR2 is SQIVND (reference sequence). V was shortened by 6 bases and J by 1 base, with 12 bases between the two germline ends. There are 14 residues in the CDR3. The CDR3 region has the DNA TGTGCCAGTAGCTCTGGCGGCGGGAACACTGAAGCTTTCTTT. This sequence encodes CASSSGGGNTEAFF. Full variable domain (missing parts from reference TRBV19 and TRBJ1-1): DGGITQSPKYLFRKEGQNVTLSCEQNLNHDAMYWYRQDPGQGLRLIYYSQIVNDFQKGDIAEGYSVSREKKESFPLTVTSAQKNPTAFYLCASSSGGGNTEAFFGQGTRLTVV.